The 27 T cell receptor beta chains presented below share a single source sample, sequenced in a study of T cell responses to AZD1222 COVID-19 vaccine (dated by TCRdb to about 2021). Reading the label with the study, this specimen's time point is: about 28 days (+/-7) after the second vaccine dose. The receptor library was made with the immunoSEQ multiplex PCR assay. TCRdb retrieved this table from immuneACCESS and kept in-frame rearrangements only. Not all clones are present; in checked studies, unresolved V genes account for under half, and no reason is known for the remainder. Recorded for this sample are 110,000 or so clones; around nine tenths of them occurred a single time. The ten largest clones capture just over 3.5% of the sample. Material: peripheral blood, obtained 28 days after the second AZD1222 dose. The receptors stem from an adult who received the AZD1222 COVID-19 vaccine.

The rearrangement uses TRBV25-1 and TRBJ1-2, with D hard to call. With 4 bases removed from V and 8 bases from J, the gap between germline ends came to 8 bases. Germline CDR1 reads MGHDK; CDR2 reads SYGVNS. The CDR3 sequence is 11 residues long. The CDR3 region is CASSGLRGYTF. CDR3 sequence (DNA): TGTGCCAGCAGTGGGTTAAGAGGCTACACCTTC.

V usage is TRBV9 and J usage is TRBJ2-3; D might be TRBD1 (6 bases). V was pared by 1 base and J by 2 bases, with 14 bases between. In germline, CDR1 is SGDLS, CDR2 YYNGEE. CDR3 length equals 16 residues. The CDR3 loop is CASSVMGQTSTDTQYF. CDR3 in DNA: TGTGCCAGCAGCGTAATGGGACAAACCTCCACAGATACGCAGTATTTT.

The gene calls are TRBV19 and TRBJ1-3, with TRBD1 matching 9 bases. The CDR3 is made up of 14 amino acids. Losses at the gene ends were 8 bases for V and 8 bases for J; bases not matched to a gene: 10. Germline V gene lookup returns CDR1 LNHDA and CDR2 SQIVND (reference sequence). The CDR3 sequence is CASYRGQIGHTIYF. CDR3 bases: TGTGCCAGTTACAGGGGGCAAATCGGACACACCATATATTTT. The full variable domain, its missing parts supplied by reference TRBV19 and TRBJ1-3, is DGGITQSPKYLFRKEGQNVTLSCEQNLNHDAMYWYRQDPGQGLRLIYYSQIVNDFQKGDIAEGYSVSREKKESFPLTVTSAQKNPTAFYLCASYRGQIGHTIYFGEGSWLTVV.

The chain recombines TRBV7-8 with TRBJ2-7; D ambiguous. V dropped 1 base and J dropped 7 bases, with 8 bases sitting between them. The length of the CDR3 is 12 residues. Germline V lookup: CDR1 SGHVS, CDR2 FQNEAQ. For the CDR3, the DNA is TGTGCCAGCAGCTTAGATACGTGGGAGCAGTACTTC. It codes for CASSLDTWEQYF.

This rearrangement joins TRBV7-2 to TRBJ1-5, with TRBD1 matching 7 bases. The germline gives CDR1 SGHTA, CDR2 FQGNSA. V shed 2 bases, J shed 7 bases, and the junction held 11 bases outside the gene matches. CDR3 length: 16 amino acids. CDR3 residues: CASSLWAGGREQPQHF. Written as DNA, the CDR3 is TGTGCCAGCAGCTTATGGGCAGGGGGAAGGGAACAGCCCCAGCATTTT.

The chain joins TRBV4-1 to TRBJ1-1, with a tentative D call TRBD1 (5 bases). V gave up 1 base and J gave up 4 bases, with 13 bases separating them. Germline lookup yields CDR1 MGHRA and CDR2 YSYEKL. The CDR3 loop spans 15 amino acids. CDR3 bases: TGCGCCAGCAGCCAAGGAGCCGGGGCCGGCACTGAAGCTTTCTTT. Translation gives CASSQGAGAGTEAFF.

The rearrangement links TRBV25-1 to TRBJ1-2; no clear D. The V end lost 3 bases, the J end lost 8 bases, and 10 bases lay between the germline ends. The CDR3 spans 12 residues. CDR1 and CDR2 from the germline V gene are MGHDK and SYGVNS. The CDR3 is CASSDLALGYTF. CDR3 nucleotides: TGTGCCAGCAGTGATTTGGCCCTGGGCTACACCTTC.

The chain is built from TRBV19 and TRBJ2-5, with TRBD1 identical over 10 bases. This CDR3 spans 13 amino acids. The ends lost 8 bases at V and 7 bases at J; junction bases unmatched: 7. The V gene's germline CDR1 is LNHDA and CDR2 SQIVND (reference sequence). This CDR3 is CASQDRGRGTQYF. The DNA for the CDR3 is TGTGCCAGTCAAGACAGGGGGCGTGGGACCCAGTACTTC.

The chain is built from TRBV7-2 and TRBJ1-2, with D possibly matching TRBD1 (5 bases). This CDR3 contains 14 residues. The germline V gene has CDR1 SGHTA and CDR2 FQGNSA. V was cut by 1 base and J by 7 bases, with 13 bases left in between. The CDR3 sequence: CASSLGQKLGGYTF. CDR3 nucleotides: TGTGCCAGCAGCTTAGGACAGAAGCTAGGTGGCTACACCTTC.

The chain's CDR3 is CSPQVVNEQFF. The CDR3 nucleotides read TGCAGCCCTCAGGTGGTCAATGAGCAGTTCTTC. The chain recombines TRBV29-1 with TRBJ2-1, with unresolved D. The CDR3 runs 11 residues. Between the trimmed V and J ends, which lost 8 bases and 6 bases, there was a span of 11 bases. Per the germline V gene, CDR1 is SQVTM and CDR2 is ANQGSEA.

The rearrangement joins TRBV7-2 to TRBJ2-3; D gene ambiguous. The V gene lost 2 bases and the J gene lost 6 bases, with 9 bases spanning the gap. The CDR3 loop spans 13 amino acids. Germline V gene data show CDR1 as SGHTA and CDR2 as FQGNSA. The DNA of the CDR3 is TGTGCCAGCAGCTTACCGGTTCGGGATACGCAGTATTTT. Translating gives CASSLPVRDTQYF.

This sequence joins TRBV2 and TRBJ1-6; 7 bases fit TRBD1. V was clipped by 6 bases and J by 7 bases; unmatched bases: 3. Germline lookup yields CDR1 SNHLY and CDR2 FYNNEI. The CDR3 length is 13 residues. The CDR3: CASRPQGNSPLHF. The CDR3 nucleotides read TGTGCCAGCAGACCACAGGGGAATTCACCCCTCCACTTT.

The gene calls are TRBV28 and TRBJ1-2; 9 nucleotides align to TRBD1. This CDR3 has 14 amino acids. J lost 7 bases, V lost 6 bases, and 9 bases had no gene match. The germline gives CDR1 MDHEN, CDR2 SYDVKM. The CDR3 DNA sequence: TGTGCCAGCAGCTCCCCGGGACAGGGAGGTGGCTACACCTTC. It codes for CASSSPGQGGGYTF.

The rearrangement uses TRBV4-1 and TRBJ2-3, with no clear D. The CDR3 sequence is 17 residues long. Trimming removed 1 base at V and 0 bases at J, with 14 bases between. From germline, CDR1 is MGHRA and CDR2 YSYEKL. For the CDR3, the DNA is TGCGCCAGCAGCCAAGGGACCGACATAAGTAGCACAGATACGCAGTATTTT. Its protein is CASSQGTDISSTDTQYF.

The chain is built from TRBV28 and TRBJ1-1, with 10 bases aligning to TRBD1. The trim removed 6 bases at V and 6 bases at J, leaving 7 bases unmatched. CDR3 length equals 14 residues. Per germline, CDR1 MDHEN and CDR2 SYDVKM. CDR3 region: CASRLGQGNPEAFF. For the CDR3, the DNA is TGTGCCAGCAGGCTGGGACAGGGGAATCCTGAAGCTTTCTTT.

This clone was recorded once. The chain carries TRBV14 and TRBJ1-1; D unclear. Germline-derived CDR1 and CDR2 are SGHDN and FVKESK. V was shortened by 0 bases and J by 1 base, with 9 bases between the two germline ends. This CDR3 is 15 amino acids long. The CDR3 DNA sequence: TGTGCCAGCAGCCAAGATAGCAGCCCGAACACTGAAGCTTTCTTT. Amino acids: CASSQDSSPNTEAFF.

The rearrangement links TRBV18 to TRBJ2-6; unclear D gene. The ends were cut back, 0 bases at V and 0 bases at J, with 3 bases in the middle. CDR3 length: 15 residues. The V gene's germline CDR1 is KGHSH and CDR2 LQKENI. This CDR3 is CASSPPFSGANVLTF. CDR3 in DNA: TGTGCCAGCTCACCACCTTTCTCTGGGGCCAACGTCCTGACTTTC.

The chain combines TRBV6-4 with TRBJ2-7; 8 positions match TRBD1. CDR3 length equals 15 residues. V was clipped by 0 bases and J by 4 bases; unmatched bases: 5. Per germline, CDR1 MRHNA and CDR2 SNTAGT. CDR3 nucleotide sequence: TGTGCCAGCAGTGACTCCCAGGGGGCGCGGTACGAGCAGTACTTC. Translation: CASSDSQGARYEQYF.

The chain recombines TRBV12-5 with TRBJ1-1; D not certain. Per the germline V gene, CDR1 is LGHNT and CDR2 is FRNRAP. V was pared by 8 bases and J by 1 base, with 8 bases between. The CDR3 totals 12 residues. DNA of the CDR3: TGTGCTAGTCGACAAGAGAACACTGAAGCTTTCTTT. This gives the protein CASRQENTEAFF.

The chain combines TRBV28 with TRBJ1-5, with 10 bases that match TRBD1. The V segment lost 3 bases and the J segment 6 bases; nucleotides outside the gene matches: 8. The CDR3 length is 16 residues. Germline values: CDR1 MDHEN, CDR2 SYDVKM. CDR3 coding DNA: TGTGCCAGCAGTTTCGCTCTGACAGGGGGCTTTCAGCCCCAGCATTTT. Its protein is CASSFALTGGFQPQHF.

This chain links TRBV6-5 with TRBJ1-2; 7 bases are shared with TRBD1. With 5 bases clipped from V and 6 bases from J, the junction kept 9 bases outside the gene matches. This CDR3 region has 14 residues. The germline gives CDR1 MNHEY, CDR2 SVGAGI. The CDR3 loop is CASSPPRQGDGYTF. The CDR3 DNA follows: TGTGCCAGCAGTCCTCCGAGACAGGGAGATGGCTACACCTTC.

This clone occurred once. This rearrangement joins TRBV27 to TRBJ1-6, with D perhaps matching TRBD1 (5 bases). The CDR3 spans 14 residues. In germline, CDR1 is MNHEY, CDR2 SMNVEV (reference sequence). V was shortened by 3 bases and J by 9 bases, with 12 bases between the two germline ends. CDR3 DNA: TGTGCCAGCAGTTTTACCAGGGTCGGTTCACCCCTCCACTTT. Translated: CASSFTRVGSPLHF.

The chain links TRBV19 to TRBJ1-3; TRBD1 aligns across 9 bases. From germline, CDR1 is LNHDA and CDR2 SQIVND (reference sequence). V gave up 5 bases and J gave up 3 bases; unmatched junction bases: 14. This CDR3 is built from 18 residues. The CDR3 here is CASSPDRGIGGGGNTIYF. CDR3 bases: TGTGCCAGTAGTCCGGACAGGGGCATCGGTGGAGGTGGAAACACCATATATTTT. Combining the CDR3 with reference TRBV19 and TRBJ1-3 gives the whole variable domain DGGITQSPKYLFRKEGQNVTLSCEQNLNHDAMYWYRQDPGQGLRLIYYSQIVNDFQKGDIAEGYSVSREKKESFPLTVTSAQKNPTAFYLCASSPDRGIGGGGNTIYFGEGSWLTVV.

This clone was seen once. CDR3 bases: TGTGCCAGCAAAAACAGGCTAACCTACGAGCAGTACTTC. Translation: CASKNRLTYEQYF. The chain is built from TRBV6-5 and TRBJ2-7; tentatively, D is TRBD1 (5 bases). The V end lost 7 bases, the J end lost 2 bases, and 12 bases lay between the germline ends. The CDR3 consists of 13 residues. From germline, CDR1 is MNHEY and CDR2 SVGAGI.

CDR3 sequence (DNA): TGTGCCAGCAGCTTGGAATTTCAGGGCCACGAGCAGTACTTC. Translating it yields CASSLEFQGHEQYF. This chain connects TRBV5-4 to TRBJ2-7; the D gene is possibly TRBD1 (5 bases). Germline V gives CDR1 SGHNT, CDR2 YYREEE (reference sequence). The CDR3 runs 14 residues. With 0 bases removed from V and 5 bases from J, the gap between germline ends came to 12 bases.

The chain has TRBV2 and TRBJ2-1; 7 bases line up with TRBD2. Germline-derived CDR1 and CDR2 are SNHLY and FYNNEI. After removal of 5 bases from V and 0 bases from J, the junction contained 4 bases not matched to a gene. The CDR3 has 15 amino acids. CDR3 in DNA: TGTGCCAGCAGTCTTTCTAGCGGCTCCTACAATGAGCAGTTCTTC. Residues: CASSLSSGSYNEQFF.

The chain employs TRBV9 and TRBJ2-7, with TRBD2 matching over 15 bases. The CDR3 length is 20 residues. The germline CDR1 and CDR2 sequences are SGDLS and YYNGEE. The ends lost 4 bases at V and 0 bases at J; junction bases unmatched: 14. CDR3 sequence (DNA): TGTGCCAGCAGCCCCTTCCTCACGGGGACTAGCGGGAGGAGCTCCTACGAGCAGTACTTC. It specifies CASSPFLTGTSGRSSYEQYF. Complete variable domain (other parts from reference TRBV9 and TRBJ2-7): DSGVTQTPKHLITATGQRVTLRCSPRSGDLSVYWYQQSLDQGLQFLIQYYNGEERAKGNILERFSAQQFPDLHSELNLSSLELGDSALYFCASSPFLTGTSGRSSYEQYFGPGTRLTVT.